Listed below are T cell receptor beta chains from one sample, sequenced in a study of shared clonotypes between healthy human individuals. The protocol was immunoSEQ multiplex PCR, while the TCRdb copy is restricted to in-frame clones and leaves out a portion. Found here are about 480,000 clones, approximately 85% of them singletons; the top ten hold over 10%. Sample: PBMCs. Receptor source: a woman aged 40-49 years in good health. Some clones in this sample may be carry-over from other donors' samples. The CDR3 runs from the conserved cysteine through the conserved F or W. The D gene is left open where the match is weak. Not every row has a clone size; where given, it reads once, few, many or a size class.

CDR3: CASSSIGSAGGDEQFF
size: NA
V: TRBV19
D: TRBD2
J: TRBJ2-1

CDR3: CASGGSYEQYF
size: NA
V: TRBV28
D: NA
J: TRBJ2-7

CDR3: CASSLPGPGQGAYTEAFF
size: once
V: TRBV5-4
D: TRBD1
J: TRBJ1-1

CDR3: CASSQDRDSSSYEQYF
size: NA
V: TRBV4-1
D: TRBD1
J: TRBJ2-7

CDR3: CATTNGASETQYF
size: NA
V: TRBV5-1
D: NA
J: TRBJ2-5

CDR3: CASSLDLAGVSEQYF
size: NA
V: TRBV5-1
D: TRBD2
J: TRBJ2-7

CDR3: CASSLVGTSGYLGEQYF
size: once
V: TRBV7-2
D: TRBD2
J: TRBJ2-7

CDR3: CASSPWAQGPYEQYF
size: many
V: TRBV7-2
D: NA
J: TRBJ2-7

CDR3: CSARGGLVTEAFF
size: once
V: TRBV29-1
D: NA
J: TRBJ1-1

CDR3: CASSLAPGEQYF
size: NA
V: TRBV5-6
D: NA
J: TRBJ2-7

CDR3: CASSPSIRGRGVFAGELFF
size: NA
V: TRBV4-3
D: NA
J: TRBJ2-2

CDR3: CASSLGAGGPNEQYF
size: NA
V: TRBV5-4
D: TRBD2
J: TRBJ2-7

CDR3: CASSVGLPSQEETQYF
size: NA
V: TRBV9
D: NA
J: TRBJ2-5

CDR3: CASSYGAGPSYNEQFF
size: NA
V: TRBV6-6
D: NA
J: TRBJ2-1

CDR3: CASSWDSNQPQHF
size: few
V: TRBV18
D: NA
J: TRBJ1-5

CDR3: CASSPGGPQGFAFF
size: few
V: TRBV18
D: NA
J: TRBJ1-1

CDR3: CASSLSSNYGYTF
size: NA
V: TRBV18
D: NA
J: TRBJ1-2

CDR3: CAWSVDRIYNEQFF
size: NA
V: TRBV30
D: NA
J: TRBJ2-1

CDR3: CASSRHISGRTTDTQYF
size: NA
V: TRBV28
D: TRBD2
J: TRBJ2-3

CDR3: CASSASRGSTEAFF
size: NA
V: TRBV9
D: NA
J: TRBJ1-1

CDR3: CASSYAASGSYEQYF
size: NA
V: TRBV6-5
D: TRBD2
J: TRBJ2-7

CDR3: CASSFSGGLTEAFF
size: NA
V: TRBV28
D: NA
J: TRBJ1-1

CDR3: CASSLVTGLDEQFF
size: NA
V: TRBV11-1
D: NA
J: TRBJ2-1

CDR3: CAWSGSGAITDTQYF
size: few
V: TRBV30
D: TRBD2
J: TRBJ2-3

CDR3: CAWSTGNGPEAFF
size: few
V: TRBV30
D: NA
J: TRBJ1-1

CDR3: CASSLFGGTNEKLFF
size: NA
V: TRBV28
D: NA
J: TRBJ1-4

CDR3: CASSITQGANPLNTEAFF
size: NA
V: TRBV19
D: TRBD1
J: TRBJ1-1

CDR3: CASSLDGSSYEQYF
size: NA
V: TRBV5-6
D: NA
J: TRBJ2-7

CDR3: CASSTPGYSYEQYF
size: NA
V: TRBV28
D: NA
J: TRBJ2-7

CDR3: CASSLEGSGLSYEQYF
size: NA
V: TRBV11-2
D: NA
J: TRBJ2-7

CDR3: CASISSGRETQYF
size: NA
V: TRBV28
D: NA
J: TRBJ2-5

CDR3: CASSLRPAFGYTF
size: NA
V: TRBV28
D: NA
J: TRBJ1-2

CDR3: CASSLGTTGYNEQFF
size: once
V: TRBV19
D: NA
J: TRBJ2-1

CDR3: CASSPLAGVIPFSQYF
size: NA
V: TRBV27
D: TRBD2
J: TRBJ2-5

CDR3: CASLTSGTYNEQFF
size: NA
V: TRBV28
D: TRBD2
J: TRBJ2-1

CDR3: CAWSVGGGTDTQYF
size: NA
V: TRBV30
D: NA
J: TRBJ2-3

CDR3: CASSVGDRVSGELFF
size: NA
V: TRBV9
D: TRBD1
J: TRBJ2-2

CDR3: CASSLWGTSGNTGELFF
size: NA
V: TRBV5-4
D: TRBD2
J: TRBJ2-2

CDR3: CASSLEGLAAYNEQFF
size: NA
V: TRBV5-1
D: TRBD2
J: TRBJ2-1

CDR3: CASSLGWRDAGAQYF
size: few
V: TRBV5-4
D: TRBD2
J: TRBJ2-5

CDR3: CSVEEVGGDTQYF
size: NA
V: TRBV29-1
D: NA
J: TRBJ2-3

CDR3: CAWSDSLAPQYF
size: NA
V: TRBV30
D: TRBD2
J: TRBJ2-7

CDR3: CASSIDRDTEAFF
size: NA
V: TRBV7-9
D: TRBD1
J: TRBJ1-1

CDR3: CAWTRDRVREQFF
size: NA
V: TRBV30
D: TRBD1
J: TRBJ2-1

CDR3: CASSSPRGLTNEKLFF
size: NA
V: TRBV28
D: TRBD1
J: TRBJ1-4

CDR3: CASSVSPGGAQETQYF
size: NA
V: TRBV6-1
D: NA
J: TRBJ2-5

CDR3: CASRGQGWAGELFF
size: NA
V: TRBV19
D: TRBD1
J: TRBJ2-2

CDR3: CASSEQGAWTEAFF
size: NA
V: TRBV19
D: TRBD1
J: TRBJ1-1

CDR3: CASSLMGLASSYEQYF
size: NA
V: TRBV7-6
D: NA
J: TRBJ2-7